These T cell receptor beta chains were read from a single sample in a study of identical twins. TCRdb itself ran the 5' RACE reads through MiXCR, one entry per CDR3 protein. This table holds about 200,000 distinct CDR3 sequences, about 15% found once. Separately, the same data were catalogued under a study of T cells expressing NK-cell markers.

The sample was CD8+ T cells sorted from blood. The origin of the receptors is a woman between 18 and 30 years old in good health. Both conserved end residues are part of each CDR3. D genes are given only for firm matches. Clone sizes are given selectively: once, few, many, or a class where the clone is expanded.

cdr3_aa: CASSQDRRGLTGELFF; cdr3_nt: TGCGCCAGCAGCCAAGACCGACGGGGCCTAACCGGGGAGCTGTTTTTT; d_call: -; j_call: TRBJ2-2; v_call: TRBV4-3; clone_size: -
cdr3_aa: CASSVEFLRTDTQYF; cdr3_nt: TGTGCCAGCAGCGTAGAGTTCCTGCGGACAGATACGCAGTATTTT; d_call: -; j_call: TRBJ2-3; v_call: TRBV9; clone_size: few
cdr3_aa: CASSVGAGYEQYF; cdr3_nt: TGTGCCAGCAGCGTAGGGGCCGGCTACGAGCAGTACTTC; d_call: -; j_call: TRBJ2-7; v_call: TRBV9; clone_size: many
cdr3_aa: CASGERVNTGELFF; cdr3_nt: TGTGCCAGCGGGGAGCGGGTGAACACCGGGGAGCTGTTTTTT; d_call: -; j_call: TRBJ2-2; v_call: TRBV27; clone_size: -
cdr3_aa: CASSVGGGGTDTQYF; cdr3_nt: TGTGCCAGCAGCGTAGGGGGAGGAGGCACAGATACGCAGTATTTT; d_call: -; j_call: TRBJ2-3; v_call: TRBV9; clone_size: -
cdr3_aa: CASSQARDLETQYF; cdr3_nt: TGTGCCAGCAGCCAAGCCCGGGACTTAGAGACCCAGTACTTC; d_call: -; j_call: TRBJ2-5; v_call: TRBV3-1; clone_size: -
cdr3_aa: CASAHGQGLEQYF; cdr3_nt: TGTGCCAGCGCACACGGACAGGGCTTGGAGCAGTACTTC; d_call: TRBD1; j_call: TRBJ2-7; v_call: TRBV6-2/TRBV6-3; clone_size: few
cdr3_aa: CASSEGTSSLDTQYF; cdr3_nt: TGTGCCAGCAGCGAAGGGACTAGCTCTCTAGATACGCAGTATTTT; d_call: TRBD2; j_call: TRBJ2-3; v_call: TRBV9; clone_size: many
cdr3_aa: CASSYDVRAYNEQFF; cdr3_nt: TGTGCCAGCAGTTACGATGTGCGGGCCTACAATGAGCAGTTCTTC; d_call: -; j_call: TRBJ2-1; v_call: TRBV6-5; clone_size: few
cdr3_aa: CASFRDPASWGNTIYF; cdr3_nt: TGTGCCAGCTTCCGCGATCCGGCCTCCTGGGGAAACACCATATATTTT; d_call: -; j_call: TRBJ1-3; v_call: TRBV18; clone_size: few
cdr3_aa: CASSPAGRRGYNEQFF; cdr3_nt: TGTGCCAGCAGCCCCGCGGGCAGGCGGGGTTACAATGAGCAGTTCTTC; d_call: -; j_call: TRBJ2-1; v_call: TRBV12-3/TRBV12-4; clone_size: -
cdr3_aa: CASSFGGGTDTQYF; cdr3_nt: TGTGCCAGCAGTTTCGGGGGGGGCACAGATACGCAGTATTTT; d_call: TRBD2; j_call: TRBJ2-3; v_call: TRBV12-3/TRBV12-4; clone_size: many
cdr3_aa: CASRRLAEGDEQFF; cdr3_nt: TGTGCCAGCAGACGACTAGCGGAGGGGGATGAGCAGTTCTTC; d_call: TRBD2; j_call: TRBJ2-1; v_call: TRBV6-2/TRBV6-3; clone_size: few
cdr3_aa: CASGDIRGSPLHF; cdr3_nt: TGTGCCAGCGGAGACATAAGGGGCTCACCCCTCCACTTT; d_call: -; j_call: TRBJ1-6; v_call: TRBV12-3/TRBV12-4; clone_size: -
cdr3_aa: CASSPGTRDTDTQYF; cdr3_nt: TGTGCCAGCAGCCCCGGGACAAGGGATACAGATACGCAGTATTTT; d_call: -; j_call: TRBJ2-3; v_call: TRBV6-2/TRBV6-3; clone_size: few
cdr3_aa: CASSHPREGITEAFF; cdr3_nt: TGTGCCAGCAGCCACCCCCGGGAAGGTATCACTGAAGCTTTCTTT; d_call: -; j_call: TRBJ1-1; v_call: TRBV3-1; clone_size: -
cdr3_aa: CASSPGTTYNEQFF; cdr3_nt: TGTGCCAGCAGTCCCGGGACTACCTACAATGAGCAGTTCTTC; d_call: TRBD2; j_call: TRBJ2-1; v_call: TRBV12-3/TRBV12-4; clone_size: -
cdr3_aa: CSVEGENTGELFF; cdr3_nt: TGCAGCGTTGAAGGGGAGAACACCGGGGAGCTGTTTTTT; d_call: -; j_call: TRBJ2-2; v_call: TRBV29-1; clone_size: few
cdr3_aa: CASSLEGAYNEQFF; cdr3_nt: TGTGCCAGCAGCTTAGAGGGTGCTTACAATGAGCAGTTCTTC; d_call: -; j_call: TRBJ2-1; v_call: TRBV11-3; clone_size: -
cdr3_aa: CASSLASGPINEQFF; cdr3_nt: TGTGCCAGCAGCTTAGCTAGCGGCCCCATCAATGAGCAGTTCTTC; d_call: -; j_call: TRBJ2-1; v_call: TRBV7-2; clone_size: -
cdr3_aa: CASSYSGRGLGEKLFF; cdr3_nt: TGTGCCAGCAGTTACTCGGGCAGGGGGCTCGGGGAAAAACTGTTTTTT; d_call: TRBD1; j_call: TRBJ1-4; v_call: TRBV6-5; clone_size: -
cdr3_aa: CASNTMSQETQYF; cdr3_nt: TGTGCCAGCAATACTATGTCCCAAGAGACCCAGTACTTC; d_call: -; j_call: TRBJ2-5; v_call: TRBV2; clone_size: few
cdr3_aa: CASSDSPGARNTEAFF; cdr3_nt: TGTGCCAGCAGTGACTCCCCGGGCGCACGGAACACTGAAGCTTTCTTT; d_call: -; j_call: TRBJ1-1; v_call: TRBV6-5; clone_size: -
cdr3_aa: CASSLSQGYSYEQYF; cdr3_nt: TGTGCCAGCAGTTTATCCCAGGGTTACTCCTACGAGCAGTACTTC; d_call: -; j_call: TRBJ2-7; v_call: TRBV6-5; clone_size: -
cdr3_aa: CASSLFRESDTEAFF; cdr3_nt: TGTGCCAGCAGCTTGTTCAGGGAGAGTGACACTGAAGCTTTCTTT; d_call: -; j_call: TRBJ1-1; v_call: TRBV5-6; clone_size: -
cdr3_aa: CASSFGVHKDTQYF; cdr3_nt: TGTGCCAGCAGCTTTGGGGTGCATAAAGATACGCAGTATTTT; d_call: -; j_call: TRBJ2-3; v_call: TRBV5-6; clone_size: few
cdr3_aa: CASSSPTSLASYEQCF; cdr3_nt: TGTGCCAGCAGTTCCCCGACTAGCTTGGCCTCCTACGAGCAGTGCTTC; d_call: TRBD2; j_call: TRBJ2-7; v_call: TRBV12-3/TRBV12-4; clone_size: once
cdr3_aa: CASSEYRDTDTQYF; cdr3_nt: TGTGCCAGCAGTGAATACAGGGACACAGATACGCAGTATTTT; d_call: -; j_call: TRBJ2-3; v_call: TRBV25-1; clone_size: medium-sized
cdr3_aa: CASSPPGQGTEAFF; cdr3_nt: TGTGCCAGCAGCCCCCCGGGCCAGGGCACTGAAGCTTTCTTT; d_call: -; j_call: TRBJ1-1; v_call: TRBV7-9; clone_size: few
cdr3_aa: CASTPSQGGGNTEAFF; cdr3_nt: TGTGCCAGCACCCCCTCACAAGGGGGGGGGAACACTGAAGCTTTCTTT; d_call: -; j_call: TRBJ1-1; v_call: TRBV6-1; clone_size: -
cdr3_aa: CSARYLADEQFF; cdr3_nt: TGCAGTGCTAGGTACCTAGCGGATGAGCAGTTCTTC; d_call: TRBD2; j_call: TRBJ2-1; v_call: TRBV20-1; clone_size: -
cdr3_aa: CASSILWRGGLTYEQYF; cdr3_nt: TGTGCCAGTAGTATACTTTGGCGGGGGGGACTGACCTACGAGCAGTACTTC; d_call: TRBD2; j_call: TRBJ2-7; v_call: TRBV19; clone_size: -
cdr3_aa: CAWSVGATEQYF; cdr3_nt: TGTGCCTGGAGTGTAGGGGCTACCGAGCAGTACTTC; d_call: -; j_call: TRBJ2-7; v_call: TRBV30; clone_size: -
cdr3_aa: CASGLVAGNYGYTF; cdr3_nt: TGTGCTAGTGGTTTGGTAGCGGGTAACTATGGCTACACCTTC; d_call: -; j_call: TRBJ1-2; v_call: TRBV12-5; clone_size: -
cdr3_aa: CSAPREGSDGYTF; cdr3_nt: TGCAGTGCACCTCGGGAAGGTTCTGATGGCTACACCTTC; d_call: -; j_call: TRBJ1-2; v_call: TRBV20-1; clone_size: -
cdr3_aa: CASSLGRDQNYGYTF; cdr3_nt: TGTGCCAGCAGCCTCGGGAGGGATCAGAACTATGGCTACACCTTC; d_call: -; j_call: TRBJ1-2; v_call: TRBV7-9; clone_size: -
cdr3_aa: CASSVVGSLEETQYF; cdr3_nt: TGTGCCAGCAGCGTAGTTGGCAGTTTAGAAGAGACCCAGTACTTC; d_call: -; j_call: TRBJ2-5; v_call: TRBV9; clone_size: few
cdr3_aa: CASSFGGVSNQPQHF; cdr3_nt: TGTGCCAGCAGTTTTGGAGGGGTTAGCAATCAGCCCCAGCATTTT; d_call: -; j_call: TRBJ1-5; v_call: TRBV12-3/TRBV12-4; clone_size: few
cdr3_aa: CASSSIPYEQYF; cdr3_nt: TGTGCCAGCAGCTCCATACCCTACGAGCAGTACTTC; d_call: -; j_call: TRBJ2-7; v_call: TRBV12-3/TRBV12-4; clone_size: many
cdr3_aa: CASSYGLLGYNEQFF; cdr3_nt: TGTGCCAGCAGCTACGGCCTGTTGGGCTACAATGAGCAGTTCTTC; d_call: -; j_call: TRBJ2-1; v_call: TRBV13; clone_size: -
cdr3_aa: CASSLPGIGTEAFF; cdr3_nt: TGTGCCAGCAGCCTACCAGGGATAGGAACTGAAGCTTTCTTT; d_call: -; j_call: TRBJ1-1; v_call: TRBV12-3/TRBV12-4; clone_size: -
cdr3_aa: CASRARGFYNSPLHF; cdr3_nt: TGTGCCAGCAGAGCTAGGGGGTTCTATAATTCACCCCTCCACTTT; d_call: -; j_call: TRBJ1-6; v_call: TRBV27; clone_size: -
cdr3_aa: CSADRDREQFF; cdr3_nt: TGCAGCGCAGACAGGGACCGTGAGCAGTTCTTC; d_call: TRBD1; j_call: TRBJ2-1; v_call: TRBV29-1; clone_size: few
cdr3_aa: CASSLTDHNSPLHF; cdr3_nt: TGCGCCAGCAGCCTGACAGATCATAATTCACCCCTCCACTTT; d_call: -; j_call: TRBJ1-6; v_call: TRBV5-1; clone_size: -
cdr3_aa: CSVVVGGYGYTF; cdr3_nt: TGCAGCGTTGTCGTGGGGGGCTATGGCTACACCTTC; d_call: -; j_call: TRBJ1-2; v_call: TRBV29-1; clone_size: few
cdr3_aa: CASYPTGPEQFF; cdr3_nt: TGTGCCAGCTATCCGACTGGTCCTGAGCAGTTCTTC; d_call: -; j_call: TRBJ2-1; v_call: TRBV2; clone_size: few
cdr3_aa: CASSYLGGPSYEQYF; cdr3_nt: TGTGCCAGCAGTTATTTAGGAGGGCCGTCCTACGAGCAGTACTTC; d_call: -; j_call: TRBJ2-7; v_call: TRBV6-2/TRBV6-3; clone_size: many